The clone carrying this TCR beta chain is termed large (0.1 to 1%). What it recognizes is unknown. Using its own MiXCR run on the multiplex PCR reads, TCRdb lists one record per CDR3 protein. The sample comprises about 990 distinct CDR3 sequences, 6.5% to 7% of which are singletons, and 15% to 19% rests with the top ten. Memory CD4+ T cells were sorted as CD4+CD45RO+CD25- cells. General study results and limits: In terms of TCR gene usage, tumor memory CD4+ T cells clustered together with blood and lymph node memory CD4+ cells, as well as with lymph node naive CD4+ cells. Tumor Treg TCRs overlapped most with tumor naive CD4+ cells.

Input material: memory CD4+ T cells sorted from blood. Subset reported: memory CD4+ T cells, CD4+CD45RO+CD25-. This receptor was identified in a female donor with breast cancer.

The CDR3 DNA sequence: TGTGCCAGCAGTTGGACAGCTGGCGGTAACTATGGCTACACCTTC. This translates into CASSWTAGGNYGYTF. The chain has TRBV12-3 or TRBV12-4 and TRBJ1-2; a possible D gene is TRBD1 (6 bases). The V end lost 4 bases, the J end lost 1 base, and 13 bases lay between the germline ends. The CDR3 is made up of 15 amino acids.